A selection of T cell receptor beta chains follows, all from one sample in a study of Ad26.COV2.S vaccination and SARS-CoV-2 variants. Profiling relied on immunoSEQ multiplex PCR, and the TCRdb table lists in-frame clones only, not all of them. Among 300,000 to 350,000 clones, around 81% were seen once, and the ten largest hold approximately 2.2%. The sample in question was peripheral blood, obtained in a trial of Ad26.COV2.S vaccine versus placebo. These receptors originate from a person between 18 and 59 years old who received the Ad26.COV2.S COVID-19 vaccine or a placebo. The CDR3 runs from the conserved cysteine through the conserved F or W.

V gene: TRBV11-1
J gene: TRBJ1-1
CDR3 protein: CASSLAGIRGTEAFF

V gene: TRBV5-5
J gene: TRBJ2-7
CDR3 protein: CASSLVGWNEQYF

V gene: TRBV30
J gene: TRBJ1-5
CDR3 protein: CAWKGAGVQPQHF

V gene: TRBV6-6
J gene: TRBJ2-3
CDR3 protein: CASSWYSGGGPDTQYF

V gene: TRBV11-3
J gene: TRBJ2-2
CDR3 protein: CASSLHRGPNTGELFF

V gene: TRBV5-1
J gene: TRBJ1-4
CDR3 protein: CASRVGSTNEKLFF

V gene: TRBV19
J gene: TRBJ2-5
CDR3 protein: CASSAQGAQETQYF

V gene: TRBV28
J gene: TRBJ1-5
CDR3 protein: CASRMGAVHQPQHF

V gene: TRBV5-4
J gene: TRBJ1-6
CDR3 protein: CASSSSLSNSPLHF

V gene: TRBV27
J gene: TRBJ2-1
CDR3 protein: CASSGDRGPYNEQFF

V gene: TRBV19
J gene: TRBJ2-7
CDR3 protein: CASSIRGDPYEQYF

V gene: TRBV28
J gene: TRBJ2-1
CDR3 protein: CASRPQGPKQFF

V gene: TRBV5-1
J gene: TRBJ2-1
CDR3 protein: CASSFITGQGTNNEQFF

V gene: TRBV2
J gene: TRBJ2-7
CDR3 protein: CASSDRDLSSYEQYF

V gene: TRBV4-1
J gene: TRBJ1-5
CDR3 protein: CASSQGRSRDNQPQHF

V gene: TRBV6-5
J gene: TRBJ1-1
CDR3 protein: CASSLRRVGTEAFF

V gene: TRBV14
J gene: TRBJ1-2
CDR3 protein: CASSQDWGAGYTF

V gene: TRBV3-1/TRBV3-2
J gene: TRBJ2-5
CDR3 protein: CASSQAKQGVWAQYF

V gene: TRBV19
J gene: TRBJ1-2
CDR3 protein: CASSRDYGYTF

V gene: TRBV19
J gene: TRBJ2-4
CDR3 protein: CASSIGGETIQYF

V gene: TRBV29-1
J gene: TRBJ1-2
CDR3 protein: CSVDNAGRMPYGYTF

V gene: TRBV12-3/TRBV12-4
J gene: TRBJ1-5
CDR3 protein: CASSLVSNQPQHF

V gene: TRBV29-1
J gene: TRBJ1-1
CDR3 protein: CSVCAGGDGRNTEAFF

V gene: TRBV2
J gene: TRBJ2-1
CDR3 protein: CASGPGTTPYNEQFF

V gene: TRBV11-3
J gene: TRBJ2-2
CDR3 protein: CASSSDTFTGELFF

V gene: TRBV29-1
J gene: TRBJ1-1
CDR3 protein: CSVAGGRDTEAFF

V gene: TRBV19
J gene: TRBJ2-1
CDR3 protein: CASTQGTGGYNEQFF

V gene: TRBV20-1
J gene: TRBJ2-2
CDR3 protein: CSASPTGFWTGELFF

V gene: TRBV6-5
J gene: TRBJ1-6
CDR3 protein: CASRGILGSNSPLHF

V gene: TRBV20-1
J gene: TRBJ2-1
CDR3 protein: CSGEGSLEQFF

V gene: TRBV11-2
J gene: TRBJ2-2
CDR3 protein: CASSFPGELFF

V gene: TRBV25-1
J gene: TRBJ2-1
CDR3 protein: CASSDRWKDEQFF

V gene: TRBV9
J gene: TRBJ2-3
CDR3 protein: CASSVWERSDTQYF

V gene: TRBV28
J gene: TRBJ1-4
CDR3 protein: CASNPTTTGAFYLNEKLFF

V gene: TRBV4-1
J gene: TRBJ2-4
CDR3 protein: CASSQEEQLQNIQYF

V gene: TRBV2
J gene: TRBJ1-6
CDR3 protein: CASSRQGYNSPLHF

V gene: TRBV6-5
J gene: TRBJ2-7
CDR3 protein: CASQWTGGYEQYF

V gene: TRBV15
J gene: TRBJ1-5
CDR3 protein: CATSRGSDSISIPQHF

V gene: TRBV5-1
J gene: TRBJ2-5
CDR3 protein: CASSLARSRETQYF

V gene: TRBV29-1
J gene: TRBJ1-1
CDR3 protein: CSVAGTGLDHLTEAFF

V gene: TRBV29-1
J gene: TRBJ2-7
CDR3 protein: CSVLKLGSYEQYF

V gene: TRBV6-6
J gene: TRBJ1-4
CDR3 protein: CASSPEQGAGEKLFF

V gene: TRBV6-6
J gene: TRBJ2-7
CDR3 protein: CASSYPGQDYQQYF

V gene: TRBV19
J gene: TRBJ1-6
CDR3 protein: CASSRDSSYNSPLHF

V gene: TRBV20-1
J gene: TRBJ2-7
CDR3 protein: CSASSGQGTDYEQYF

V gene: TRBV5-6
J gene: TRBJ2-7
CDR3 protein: CASSYYYEQYF